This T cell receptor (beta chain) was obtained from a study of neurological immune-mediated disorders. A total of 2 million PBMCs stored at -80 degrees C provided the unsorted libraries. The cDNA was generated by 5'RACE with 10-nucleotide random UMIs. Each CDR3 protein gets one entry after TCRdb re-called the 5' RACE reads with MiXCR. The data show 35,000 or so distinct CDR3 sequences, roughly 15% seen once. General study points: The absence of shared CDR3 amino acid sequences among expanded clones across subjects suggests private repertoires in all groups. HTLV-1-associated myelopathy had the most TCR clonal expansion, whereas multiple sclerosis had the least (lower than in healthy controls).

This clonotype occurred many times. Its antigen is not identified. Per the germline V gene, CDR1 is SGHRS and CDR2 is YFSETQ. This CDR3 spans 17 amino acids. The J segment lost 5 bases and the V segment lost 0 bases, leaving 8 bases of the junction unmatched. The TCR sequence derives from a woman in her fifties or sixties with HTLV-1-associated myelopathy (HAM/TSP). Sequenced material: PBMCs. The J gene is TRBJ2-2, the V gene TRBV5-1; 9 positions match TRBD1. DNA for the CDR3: TGCGCCAGCAGCTTGGGGGCCCCCGGGACAGGGACCGGGGAGCTGTTTTTT. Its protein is CASSLGAPGTGTGELFF.